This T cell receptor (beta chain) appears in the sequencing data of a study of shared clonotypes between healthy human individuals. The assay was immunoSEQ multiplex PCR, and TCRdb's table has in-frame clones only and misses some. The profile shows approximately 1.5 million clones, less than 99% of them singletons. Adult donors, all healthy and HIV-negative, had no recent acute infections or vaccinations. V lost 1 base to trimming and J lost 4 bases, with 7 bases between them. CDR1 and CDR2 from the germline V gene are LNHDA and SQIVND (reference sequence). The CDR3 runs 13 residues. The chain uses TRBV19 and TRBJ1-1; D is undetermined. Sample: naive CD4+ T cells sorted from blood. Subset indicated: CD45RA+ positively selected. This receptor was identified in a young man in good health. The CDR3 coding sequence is TGTGCCAGTAGTATAGTTTGGGGCACTGAAGCTTTCTTT. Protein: CASSIVWGTEAFF.